This T cell receptor (beta chain) was found in a study of T cells in Graves' hyperthyroidism and ophthalmopathy. Losses at the gene ends were 5 bases for V and 6 bases for J; bases not matched to a gene: 9. The CDR3 consists of 15 residues. Germline values: CDR1 SGHTA, CDR2 FQGTGA. This clonotype was counted ten times or more. The source material, RNA transcripts, was used to amplify TCR beta CDR3 regions. HTBI primers were the set used in a first-round RT-PCR of the TCR CDR3. One entry per CDR3 protein results from TCRdb running MiXCR on the multiplex PCR reads. This table holds hundreds of thousands of distinct CDR3 sequences, 24% found once.

This chain links TRBV7-3 with TRBJ2-2, with 7 bases aligning to TRBD1. Sequencing used blood. This clonotype was sampled from a woman aged 30 to 39 with Graves' ophthalmopathy. Here the CDR3 DNA reads TGTGCCAGCAGCGACCTTCCGACAGGGCCCGGGGAGCTGTTTTTT. Protein: CASSDLPTGPGELFF. The full variable domain, rest sourced from reference TRBV7-3 and TRBJ2-2, is GAGVSQTPSNKVTEKGKYVELRCDPISGHTALYWYRQSLGQGPEFLIYFQGTGAADDSGLPNDRFFAVRPEGSVSTLKIQRTERGDSAVYLCASSDLPTGPGELFFGEGSRLTVL.